The next 27 T cell receptor beta chains were all read from a single sample in a study of shared clonotypes between healthy human individuals. Clones were sequenced by immunoSEQ multiplex PCR, and TCRdb holds only the in-frame ones, with some missing. In the table there are about 750,000 clones, about 92% of which are singletons. It was CD45RO-negative cells, positively selected for CCR7, that made up naive CD8 cells, with terminally differentiated effector memory CD45RA+ cells excluded. What was sequenced was naive CD8+ T cells sorted from blood. All receptors derive from a man younger than 45 in good health.

J is TRBJ2-1 and V is TRBV11-2, with a tentative D call TRBD2 (5 bases). The CDR3 spans 16 residues. CDR1 is SGHAT, CDR2 FQNNGV, per germline. Trimming cost V 0 bases and J 2 bases, with 11 bases left between them. CDR3 residues: CASSLERAPPYNEQFF. As DNA, the CDR3 is TGTGCCAGCAGCTTAGAGAGGGCACCCCCCTACAATGAGCAGTTCTTC.

This chain uses TRBV7-8 with TRBJ2-5, with 8 bases matching TRBD2. Germline lookup yields CDR1 SGHVS and CDR2 FQNEAQ. The length of the CDR3 is 19 residues. Trimming took 7 bases from V and 0 from J; bases not matched to a gene: 19. CDR3 in DNA: TGTGCCAGCACCCTAGCCGGAGGGGGACTAGAGGAGTACCAAGAGACCCAGTACTTC. Residues: CASTLAGGGLEEYQETQYF.

The chain carries TRBV27 and TRBJ1-1; possibly TRBD1 for D (6 bases). Trimming took 3 bases from V and 4 from J, leaving 12 bases between them. This CDR3 is built from 14 residues. Germline CDR1 reads MNHEY; CDR2 reads SMNVEV (reference sequence). CDR3 nucleotides: TGTGCCAGCAGTTTCAGGGGAGAGGGCACTGAAGCTTTCTTT. Encoded protein: CASSFRGEGTEAFF.

The V call is TRBV27, the J call TRBJ2-3, with 8 bases fitting TRBD2. The CDR3 has 14 residues. From germline, CDR1 is MNHEY and CDR2 SMNVEV (reference sequence). Trimming removed 4 bases from V and 5 bases from J; junction bases left unmatched: 5. The CDR3 sequence: CASSSGLVGDTQYF. The CDR3 DNA sequence: TGTGCCAGCAGTTCGGGACTAGTCGGAGATACGCAGTATTTT.

The genes are TRBV11-2 and TRBJ2-7; a weak D match, TRBD1 (5 bases). The CDR3 length is 13 residues. CDR1 is SGHAT, CDR2 FQNNGV, per germline. Trimming stripped 3 bases from V and 6 bases from J, with 12 bases between. CDR3 nucleotide sequence: TGTGCCAGCAGCTTGCCAGGGTTTAGCGAGCAGTACTTC. Amino acid sequence: CASSLPGFSEQYF.

The chain joins TRBV7-8 to TRBJ2-7; weak D call: TRBD1 (5 bases). Trimming took off 2 bases at V and 3 bases at J, with 23 bases between the two ends. CDR1 is SGHVS, CDR2 FQNEAQ, per germline. The CDR3 runs to 18 residues. This chain's CDR3 is CASSLPAPRPGWRYEQYF. CDR3 sequence (DNA): TGTGCCAGCAGCTTACCCGCCCCTCGGCCAGGGTGGCGCTACGAGCAGTACTTC.

The chain couples TRBV27 to TRBJ2-7; 8 bases are shared with TRBD2. CDR3 size: 14 residues. Trimming at V came to 2 bases and at J to 5 bases, leaving 5 bases not matched to a gene. Germline lookup yields CDR1 MNHEY and CDR2 SMNVEV (reference sequence). The CDR3 region is CASSLGSGGNEQYF. For the CDR3, the DNA is TGTGCCAGCAGTTTAGGGTCGGGAGGGAACGAGCAGTACTTC.

The chain employs TRBV18 and TRBJ2-2, with TRBD1 identical over 9 bases. J lost 3 bases, V lost 0 bases, and 11 bases had no gene match. The CDR3 contains 19 residues. Germline V gene data show CDR1 as KGHSH and CDR2 as LQKENI. CDR3 sequence: CASSPPKQGAVWDTGELFF. The CDR3, as DNA: TGTGCCAGCTCACCACCCAAACAGGGGGCTGTCTGGGACACCGGGGAGCTGTTTTTT.

The rearrangement joins TRBV2 to TRBJ1-1, with 9 nucleotides matching TRBD1. The germline V gene encodes CDR1 SNHLY and CDR2 FYNNEI. The trim removed 6 bases at V and 1 base at J, leaving 6 bases unmatched. This CDR3 is built from 15 residues. The CDR3 DNA reads TGTGCCAGCAGGTGGACAGGGGCAGGGAACACTGAAGCTTTCTTT. Translation gives CASRWTGAGNTEAFF.

The V call is TRBV29-1, the J call TRBJ2-2; 8 bases fit TRBD1. CDR1 SQVTM and CDR2 ANQGSEA come from the germline V gene. J gave up 4 bases and V 3 bases, and 1 base lay outside the gene matches. CDR3 size: 13 residues. For the CDR3, the DNA is TGCAGCGTTGAGCAGGGGGCCACCGGGGAGCTGTTTTTT. Translated, it gives CSVEQGATGELFF.

This clone was seen once. This chain links TRBV5-1 with TRBJ1-1; D not resolved. Trimming left V 3 bases short and J 1 base short, with 10 bases between. Germline V gives CDR1 SGHRS, CDR2 YFSETQ. The CDR3 loop spans 14 amino acids. CDR3 loop: CASSWEDGNTEAFF. In DNA form, the CDR3 reads TGCGCCAGCAGCTGGGAGGACGGGAACACTGAAGCTTTCTTT.

The chain is built from TRBV7-8 and TRBJ2-1; a possible D gene is TRBD2 (7 bases). V lost 3 bases and J 4 bases, leaving 16 bases between the germline ends. The CDR3 is 16 residues long. Germline lookup yields CDR1 SGHVS and CDR2 FQNEAQ. The CDR3 region is CASSFPSGGGYNEQFF. CDR3 nucleotides: TGTGCCAGCAGCTTCCCTAGCGGAGGGGGTTACAATGAGCAGTTCTTC.

This chain joins TRBV7-9 and TRBJ2-5; no definite D call. Trimming cost V 5 bases and J 4 bases, with 5 bases left between them. Germline V gene lookup returns CDR1 SEHNR and CDR2 FQNEAQ (reference sequence). This CDR3 has 11 amino acids. CDR3 in DNA: TGTGCCAGCAGCCCGACAGAGACCCAGTACTTC. Its translation: CASSPTETQYF.

For this clone: The sample carries other DNA sequences with the same CDR3. This rearrangement joins TRBV9 to TRBJ1-2; D unresolved. The V end lost 3 bases, the J end lost 6 bases, and 9 bases lay between the germline ends. The germline V gene encodes CDR1 SGDLS and CDR2 YYNGEE. The CDR3 sequence is 12 residues long. The CDR3 region has the DNA TGTGCCAGCAGCGACCGGGTGGATGGCTACACCTTC. This codes for CASSDRVDGYTF.

This clone appeared once. This chain links TRBV27 with TRBJ2-3; TRBD1 aligns across 8 bases. Germline V gives CDR1 MNHEY, CDR2 SMNVEV (reference sequence). The junction had 8 bases not matched to a gene; V was cut back by 8 bases and J by 4 bases. There are 14 residues in the CDR3. The CDR3 is CASQGQGFADTQYF. CDR3 in DNA: TGTGCCAGCCAAGGACAGGGTTTTGCAGATACGCAGTATTTT.

The chain couples TRBV7-7 to TRBJ2-2; D tentatively fits TRBD1 or TRBD2 (6 bases each). The CDR3 is made up of 13 amino acids. V was pared by 5 bases and J by 7 bases, with 11 bases between. Germline-derived CDR1 and CDR2 are SSHAT and FNYEAQ (reference sequence). CDR3 DNA: TGTGCCAGCAGCCTAAAGGGGGGCGGGGAGCTGTTTTTT. Protein sequence: CASSLKGGGELFF.

In its sample, this clone was seen many times. Other DNA sequences from this sample encode an identical CDR3 as well. For the CDR3, the DNA is TGTGCCAGCAGTTTACTGGGCGATGAGCAGTTCTTC. Its translation is CASSLLGDEQFF. The chain carries TRBV27 and TRBJ2-1; D call uncertain. Germline loops: CDR1 MNHEY, CDR2 SMNVEV (reference sequence). The CDR3 totals 12 residues. V was cut by 2 bases and J by 8 bases, with 7 bases left in between.

The chain employs TRBV5-4 and TRBJ2-3; TRBD2 matches 8 bases. V lost 7 bases to trimming and J lost 4 bases; unmatched junction nucleotides: 17. The CDR3 runs 17 residues. In germline, CDR1 is SGHNT, CDR2 YYREEE (reference sequence). The CDR3 here is CASWGGDSGIRADTQYF. The DNA of the CDR3 is TGTGCCAGCTGGGGGGGAGATAGCGGGATTAGGGCAGATACGCAGTATTTT.

V gene TRBV7-6 combines with J gene TRBJ2-1; D is perhaps TRBD2 (5 bases). From germline, CDR1 is SGHVS and CDR2 FNYEAQ. V shed 5 bases and J shed 7 bases, with 18 bases lying between them. The CDR3 totals 15 residues. The CDR3 reads CASSPEGMGLNEQFF. The DNA for the CDR3 is TGTGCCAGCAGCCCAGAGGGCATGGGTCTGAATGAGCAGTTCTTC.

This clone was seen once. This rearrangement joins TRBV5-4 to TRBJ2-7, with D tentatively TRBD1 (6 bases). This CDR3 region has 15 residues. The germline V gene encodes CDR1 SGHNT and CDR2 YYREEE (reference sequence). V was cut by 1 base and J by 1 base, with 12 bases left in between. The CDR3 loop reads CASSLYNQGSYEQYF. The CDR3 DNA reads TGTGCCAGCAGCTTGTATAATCAGGGGTCCTACGAGCAGTACTTC. Based on the CDR3 plus reference TRBV5-4 and TRBJ2-7, the full variable domain is ETGVTQSPTHLIKTRGQQVTLRCSSQSGHNTVSWYQQALGQGPQFIFQYYREEENGRGNFPPRFSGLQFPNYSSELNVNALELDDSALYLCASSLYNQGSYEQYFGPGTRLTVT.

The gene calls are TRBV7-2 and TRBJ2-7, with D perhaps matching TRBD1 or TRBD2 (5 bases each). Germline V lookup: CDR1 SGHTA, CDR2 FQGNSA. The germline V and J ends were trimmed by 1 base and 4 bases, with 14 bases remaining between them. The CDR3 length is 15 residues. The CDR3 bases are TGTGCCAGCAGCTTAGACCGCCTCGGGGCTTACGAGCAGTACTTC. Its translation is CASSLDRLGAYEQYF. The full variable domain, in which reference TRBV7-2 and TRBJ2-7 provide the parts outside the CDR3, is GAGVSQSPSNKVTEKGKDVELRCDPISGHTALYWYRQSLGQGLEFLIYFQGNSAPDKSGLPSDRFSAERTGGSVSTLTIQRTQQEDSAVYLCASSLDRLGAYEQYFGPGTRLTVT.

The DNA of the CDR3 is TGCGCCAGCAGCCAAGGTAGGACGGAATCCTACGAGCAGTACTTC. Its translation is CASSQGRTESYEQYF. The chain links TRBV4-1 to TRBJ2-7; D gene uncertain. The CDR3 totals 15 residues. Germline CDR1 reads MGHRA; CDR2 reads YSYEKL. V was pared by 1 base and J by 1 base, with 11 bases between.

The chain has TRBV28 and TRBJ1-1; no definite D call. The V end was cut by 4 bases, the J end by 6 bases, with 15 bases between. Germline lookup yields CDR1 MDHEN and CDR2 SYDVKM. CDR3 length: 14 amino acids. CDR3 amino acids: CASSSPSLAPEAFF. CDR3 coding DNA: TGTGCCAGCAGTTCCCCCAGTTTAGCGCCTGAAGCTTTCTTT.

The chain has TRBV6-6 and TRBJ2-7, with 10 nucleotides matching TRBD2. The germline V gene encodes CDR1 MNHNY and CDR2 SVGAGI (reference sequence). This CDR3 is 14 amino acids long. The trim removed 6 bases at V and 3 bases at J, leaving 5 bases unmatched. In DNA form, the CDR3 reads TGTGCCAGCAGCTTTCTAGCGGGAGACTACGAGCAGTACTTC. Protein product: CASSFLAGDYEQYF.

This chain uses TRBV7-9 with TRBJ2-1; D might be TRBD1 (5 bases). The germline V gene has CDR1 SEHNR and CDR2 FQNEAQ (reference sequence). The CDR3 totals 15 residues. V gave up 1 base and J gave up 7 bases, with 14 bases separating them. CDR3 loop: CASSLVLRGRNEQFF. As DNA, the CDR3 is TGTGCCAGCAGCTTAGTTCTAAGGGGTCGAAATGAGCAGTTCTTC.

V gene TRBV19 combines with J gene TRBJ1-1; D gene ambiguous. CDR3 length: 15 amino acids. V lost 3 bases to trimming and J lost 0 bases, with 11 bases between them. CDR1 is LNHDA and CDR2 is SQIVND in the germline V gene (reference sequence). CDR3 DNA: TGTGCCAGTAGTATTAGGGTAAGCCTGAACACTGAAGCTTTCTTT. Amino acids: CASSIRVSLNTEAFF. Based on the CDR3 plus reference TRBV19 and TRBJ1-1, the full variable domain is DGGITQSPKYLFRKEGQNVTLSCEQNLNHDAMYWYRQDPGQGLRLIYYSQIVNDFQKGDIAEGYSVSREKKESFPLTVTSAQKNPTAFYLCASSIRVSLNTEAFFGQGTRLTVV.

The V call is TRBV27, the J call TRBJ2-7, with a tentative D call TRBD2 (7 bases). Germline V lookup: CDR1 MNHEY, CDR2 SMNVEV (reference sequence). V lost 4 bases to trimming and J lost 7 bases, with 14 bases between them. CDR3 length equals 13 residues. CDR3 region: CASSWGRGGEQYF. The CDR3 coding sequence is TGTGCCAGCAGTTGGGGCAGGGGAGGGGAGCAGTACTTC.